The source of this TCR beta chain is a study of T-cell memory formation after mild COVID-19. V shed 5 bases and J shed 0 bases, with 8 bases lying between them. The CDR3 runs 13 residues. The germline V gene has CDR1 SGHAT and CDR2 FQNNGV. TCRdb recomputed calls from the 5' RACE reads with MiXCR, one row per CDR3 protein. The data show about 430,000 distinct CDR3 sequences, with 15% to 20% seen just once and around a fifth held by the top ten. V is TRBV11-2 and J is TRBJ2-7, with D possibly TRBD2 on 6 matching bases. Sequenced material: PBMCs or a T cell subset sorted from them (not recorded which). The receptor comes from a man aged 18 to 30 who had mild COVID-19 (a few samples of this study predate the infection). Cell type and time point are not known. The CDR3: CASSHGSSYEQYF. The CDR3 DNA is TGTGCCAGCAGCCACGGGAGCTCCTACGAGCAGTACTTC.